This TCR beta chain appears in the sequencing data of a study of lymphopenia after photon versus proton radiotherapy. The study, taken as a whole, reports: Post-nadir diversity loss with photons came from oligoclonal expansion, particularly CD8+ Temra cells.

TCRdb keeps only in-frame clones here, not all; method: immunoSEQ multiplex PCR. The repertoire includes under 75,000 clones, less than 95% of them detected once, and 2.2% sits in the top ten. On this clone itself: Its cognate antigen is unknown.

CDR3 length: 13 amino acids. Germline V gene sequence: CDR1 SNHLY, CDR2 FYNNEI. The V gene lost 2 bases and the J gene lost 4 bases, with 8 bases spanning the gap. This chain joins TRBV2 and TRBJ1-2; D is undetermined. Source: peripheral blood, taken from a patient treated with photon-based radiotherapy. This receptor was obtained from a woman between 35 and 50 years old with cholangiocarcinoma. The CDR3 coding sequence is TGTGCCAGCAGTGAAAGTCAGTCCTATGGCTACACCTTC. Protein: CASSESQSYGYTF.